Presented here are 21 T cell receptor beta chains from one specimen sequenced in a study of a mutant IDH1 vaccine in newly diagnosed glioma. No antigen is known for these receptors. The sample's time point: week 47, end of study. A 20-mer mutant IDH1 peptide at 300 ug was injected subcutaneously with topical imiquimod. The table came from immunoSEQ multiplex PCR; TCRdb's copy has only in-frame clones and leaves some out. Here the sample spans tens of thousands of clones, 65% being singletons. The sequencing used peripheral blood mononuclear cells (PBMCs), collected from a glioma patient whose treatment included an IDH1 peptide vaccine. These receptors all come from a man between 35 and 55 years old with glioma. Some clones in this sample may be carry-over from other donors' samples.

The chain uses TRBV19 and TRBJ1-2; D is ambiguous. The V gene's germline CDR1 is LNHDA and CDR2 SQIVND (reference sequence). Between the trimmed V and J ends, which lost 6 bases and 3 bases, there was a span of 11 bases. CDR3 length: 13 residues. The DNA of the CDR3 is TGTGCCAGTAGCCTCGGAGGCTACTATGGCTACACCTTC. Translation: CASSLGGYYGYTF.

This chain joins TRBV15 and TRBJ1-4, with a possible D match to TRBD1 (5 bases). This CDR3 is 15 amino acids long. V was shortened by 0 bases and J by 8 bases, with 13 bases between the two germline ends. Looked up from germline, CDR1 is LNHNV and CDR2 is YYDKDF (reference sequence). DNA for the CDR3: TGTGCCACCAGCAGAGATCGCACCCGACAGGAAAAACTGTTTTTT. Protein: CATSRDRTRQEKLFF. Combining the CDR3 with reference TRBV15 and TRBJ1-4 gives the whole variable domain DAMVIQNPRYQVTQFGKPVTLSCSQTLNHNVMYWYQQKSSQAPKLLFHYYDKDFNNEADTPDNFQSRRPNTSFCFLDIRSPGLGDTAMYLCATSRDRTRQEKLFFGSGTQLSVL.

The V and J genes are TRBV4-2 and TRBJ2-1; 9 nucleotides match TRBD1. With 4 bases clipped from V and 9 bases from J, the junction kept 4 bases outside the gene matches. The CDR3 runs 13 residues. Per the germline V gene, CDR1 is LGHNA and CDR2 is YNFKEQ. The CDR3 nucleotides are TGTGCCAGCAGCCCCATGACAGGGGGTGAGCAGTTCTTC. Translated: CASSPMTGGEQFF.

In DNA, the CDR3 is TGTGCCAGCAGCGGGAGGACAGGGGGTCGGGAGACCCAGTACTTC. Residues: CASSGRTGGRETQYF. V and J are TRBV9 and TRBJ2-5; the match to TRBD1 covers 10 bases. V shed 3 bases and J 5 bases; nucleotides not matched to a gene: 7. This CDR3 has 15 amino acids. Germline CDR1 reads SGDLS; CDR2 reads YYNGEE.

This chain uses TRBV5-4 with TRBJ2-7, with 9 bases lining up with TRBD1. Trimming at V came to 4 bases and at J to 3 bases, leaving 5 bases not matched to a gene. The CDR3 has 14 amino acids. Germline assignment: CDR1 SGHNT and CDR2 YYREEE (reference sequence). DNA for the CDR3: TGTGCCAGCAGCGGAATGGGACAGGGCTACGAGCAGTACTTC. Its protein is CASSGMGQGYEQYF.

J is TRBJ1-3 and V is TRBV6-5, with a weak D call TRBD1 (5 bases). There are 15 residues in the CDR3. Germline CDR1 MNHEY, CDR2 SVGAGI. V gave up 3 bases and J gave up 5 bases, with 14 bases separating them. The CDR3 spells CASSYLRGSRNTIYF. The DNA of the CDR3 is TGTGCCAGCAGTTATTTGAGGGGTTCGAGAAACACCATATATTTT.

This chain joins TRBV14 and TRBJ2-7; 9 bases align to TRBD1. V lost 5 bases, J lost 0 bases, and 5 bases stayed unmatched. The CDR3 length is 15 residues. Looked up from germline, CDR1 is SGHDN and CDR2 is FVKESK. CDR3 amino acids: CASSYRDRVSYEQYF. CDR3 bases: TGTGCCAGCAGCTACCGGGACAGGGTCTCCTACGAGCAGTACTTC.

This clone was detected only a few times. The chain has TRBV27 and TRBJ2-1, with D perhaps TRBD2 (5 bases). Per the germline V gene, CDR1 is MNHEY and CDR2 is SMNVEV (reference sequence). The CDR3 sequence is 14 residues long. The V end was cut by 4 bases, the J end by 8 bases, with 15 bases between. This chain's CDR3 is CASSSRNRGHEQFF. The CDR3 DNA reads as TGTGCCAGCAGTTCGCGTAACAGAGGGCATGAGCAGTTCTTC.

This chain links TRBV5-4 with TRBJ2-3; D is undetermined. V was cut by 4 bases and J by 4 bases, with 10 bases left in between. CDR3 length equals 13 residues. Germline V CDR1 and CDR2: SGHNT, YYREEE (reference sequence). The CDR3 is CASSMTGSDTQYF. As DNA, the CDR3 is TGTGCCAGCAGCATGACTGGATCAGATACGCAGTATTTT.

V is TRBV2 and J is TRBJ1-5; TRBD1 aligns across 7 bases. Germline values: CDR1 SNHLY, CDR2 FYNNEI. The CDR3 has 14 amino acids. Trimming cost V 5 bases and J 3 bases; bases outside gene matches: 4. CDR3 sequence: CASSRDRVNQPQHF. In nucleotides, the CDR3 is TGTGCCAGCAGTCGCGACAGGGTCAATCAGCCCCAGCATTTT.

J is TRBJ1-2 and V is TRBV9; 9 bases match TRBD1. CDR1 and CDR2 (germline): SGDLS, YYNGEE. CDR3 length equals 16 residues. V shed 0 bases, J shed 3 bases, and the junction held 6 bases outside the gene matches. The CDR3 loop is CASSVATGQGYYGYTF. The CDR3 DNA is TGTGCCAGCAGCGTAGCTACCGGACAGGGGTACTATGGCTACACCTTC.

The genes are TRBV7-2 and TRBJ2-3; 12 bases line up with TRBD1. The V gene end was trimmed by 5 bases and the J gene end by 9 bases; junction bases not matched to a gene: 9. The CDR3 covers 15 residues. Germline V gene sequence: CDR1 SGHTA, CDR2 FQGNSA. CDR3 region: CASSRGTGGAQTQYF. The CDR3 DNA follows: TGTGCCAGCAGCCGAGGGACAGGGGGCGCACAGACGCAGTATTTT.

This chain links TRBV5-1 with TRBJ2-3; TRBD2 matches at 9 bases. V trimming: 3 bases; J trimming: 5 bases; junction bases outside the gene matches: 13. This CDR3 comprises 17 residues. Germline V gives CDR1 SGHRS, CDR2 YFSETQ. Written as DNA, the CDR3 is TGCGCCAGCAGCTGGAGGGGAGGAGCGGGGGGAGAAGATACGCAGTATTTT. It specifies CASSWRGGAGGEDTQYF.

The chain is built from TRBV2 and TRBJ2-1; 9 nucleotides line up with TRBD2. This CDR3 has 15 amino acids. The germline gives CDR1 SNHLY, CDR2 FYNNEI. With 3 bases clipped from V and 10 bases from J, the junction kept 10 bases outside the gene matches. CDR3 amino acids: CASSDRASGTREQFF. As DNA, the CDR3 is TGTGCCAGCAGTGATCGGGCTAGCGGGACCCGGGAGCAGTTCTTC. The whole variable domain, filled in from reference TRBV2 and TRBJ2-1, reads EPEVTQTPSHQVTQMGQEVILRCVPISNHLYFYWYRQILGQKVEFLVSFYNNEISEKSEIFDDQFSVERPDGSNFTLKIRSTKLEDSAMYFCASSDRASGTREQFFGPGTRLTVL.

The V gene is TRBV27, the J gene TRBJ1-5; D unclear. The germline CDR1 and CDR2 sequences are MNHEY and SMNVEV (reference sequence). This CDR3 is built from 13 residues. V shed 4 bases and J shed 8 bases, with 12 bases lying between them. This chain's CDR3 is CASSSGGNEPQHF. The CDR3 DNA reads TGTGCCAGCAGTTCAGGTGGGAACGAGCCCCAGCATTTT.

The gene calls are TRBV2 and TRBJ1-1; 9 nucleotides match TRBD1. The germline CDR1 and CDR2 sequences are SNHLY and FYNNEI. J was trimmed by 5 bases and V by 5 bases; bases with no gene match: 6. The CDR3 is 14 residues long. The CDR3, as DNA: TGTGCCAGCAGTACAGACAGGGGGGGGACTGAAGCTTTCTTT. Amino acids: CASSTDRGGTEAFF. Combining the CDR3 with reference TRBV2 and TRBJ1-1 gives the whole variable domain EPEVTQTPSHQVTQMGQEVILRCVPISNHLYFYWYRQILGQKVEFLVSFYNNEISEKSEIFDDQFSVERPDGSNFTLKIRSTKLEDSAMYFCASSTDRGGTEAFFGQGTRLTVV.

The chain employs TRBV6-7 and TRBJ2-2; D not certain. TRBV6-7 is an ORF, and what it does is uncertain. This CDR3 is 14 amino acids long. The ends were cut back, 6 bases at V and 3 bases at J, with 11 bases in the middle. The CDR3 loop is CASRPNGDTGELFF. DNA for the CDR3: TGTGCCAGCAGACCAAATGGGGACACCGGGGAGCTGTTTTTT.

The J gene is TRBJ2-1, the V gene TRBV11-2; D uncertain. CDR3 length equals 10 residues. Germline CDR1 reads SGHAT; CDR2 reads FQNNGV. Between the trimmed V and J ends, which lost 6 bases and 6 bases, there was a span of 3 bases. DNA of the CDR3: TGTGCCAGCAGTTCCAATGAGCAGTTCTTC. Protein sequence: CASSSNEQFF.

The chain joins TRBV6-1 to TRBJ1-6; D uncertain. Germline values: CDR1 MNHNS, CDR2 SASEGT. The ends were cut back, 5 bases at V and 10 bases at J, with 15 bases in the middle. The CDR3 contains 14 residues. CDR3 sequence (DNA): TGTGCCAGCAGTCGGACGGCCGTGGAATCACCCCTCCACTTT. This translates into CASSRTAVESPLHF.

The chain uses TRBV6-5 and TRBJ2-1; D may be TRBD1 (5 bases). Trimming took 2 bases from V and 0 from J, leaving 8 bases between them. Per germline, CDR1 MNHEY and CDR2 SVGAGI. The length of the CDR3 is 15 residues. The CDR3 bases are TGTGCCAGCAGTTACAGGGGTAGCTCCTACAATGAGCAGTTCTTC. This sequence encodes CASSYRGSSYNEQFF.

CDR3 loop: CASRYRDRGRTPLHF. DNA of the CDR3: TGTGCCAGCAGGTACCGGGACAGGGGTCGAACACCCCTCCACTTT. The chain combines TRBV6-6 with TRBJ1-6; 10 bases fit TRBD1. Germline V lookup: CDR1 MNHNY, CDR2 SVGAGI (reference sequence). V was clipped by 6 bases and J by 11 bases; unmatched bases: 10. The CDR3 has 15 amino acids.